This TCR beta chain originates from a study of blood T cell repertoires in COVID-19. Study summary: COVID-19 samples collected from the United States, Italy and Spain covered acute and convalescent phases.

With V trimmed by 3 bases and J by 5 bases, 9 bases remained unmatched. The CDR3 runs 16 residues. Germline values: CDR1 LNHDA, CDR2 SQIVND (reference sequence). Only in-frame clones appear in the TCRdb table, and some are missing; sequencing was by immunoSEQ multiplex PCR. This sample has around 170,000 clones; roughly 90% occur once, and the top ten carry approximately 4%. The sequencing sample was made of peripheral blood. The TCR sequence derives from a woman between 65 and 79 years old with acute or convalescent COVID-19. This chain uses TRBV19 with TRBJ2-1; 8 nucleotides line up with TRBD2. CDR3 loop: CASSMPGTRFNNEQFF. CDR3 bases: TGTGCCAGTAGTATGCCGGGGACTAGATTTAACAATGAGCAGTTCTTC.